These T cell receptor beta chains were read from a single sample in a study of control samples from healthy donors and cancer patients. The table came from immunoSEQ multiplex PCR; TCRdb's copy has only in-frame clones and leaves some out. The sample has about 89,000 clones; 86% are singletons. The sequencing input was blood. All receptors come from a man aged 30 to 39 in good health. The CDR3 runs from the conserved cysteine through the conserved F or W. Each record gives: CDR3 length, V gene, J gene, clone size, D gene, CDR3 protein, CDR3 DNA. A D gene is named only where the DNA matches it firmly. Rows give clone size only sometimes, using once, few, many, or a class for an expanded clone.

>12|TRBV5-1|TRBJ2-3|-|-
CASSDLTDTQYF
TGCGCCAGCAGCGACCTCACAGATACGCAGTATTTT
>16|TRBV19|TRBJ2-2|-|-
CASSPTDLANTGELFF
TGTGCCAGTAGCCCTACAGACCTCGCGAACACCGGGGAGCTGTTTTTT
>16|TRBV12-2|TRBJ1-1|-|-
CASRLVTGRPNTEAFF
TGTGCAAGTCGCTTAGTTACGGGACGGCCGAACACTGAAGCTTTCTTT
>13|TRBV28|TRBJ1-6|-|-
CASQSVDNSPLHF
TGTGCCTCCCAAAGCGTGGATAATTCACCCCTCCACTTT
>13|TRBV28|TRBJ1-1|-|-
CASKEGGGTEAFF
TGTGCCAGCAAGGAGGGGGGGGGCACTGAAGCTTTCTTT
>14|TRBV2|TRBJ1-3|few|-
CASGGTLRGNTIYF
TGTGCCAGCGGGGGCACTTTGAGGGGAAACACCATATATTTT
>16|TRBV5-6|TRBJ2-2|-|-
CASSLVGGLGTGELFF
TGTGCCAGCAGCTTAGTTGGGGGCTTGGGCACCGGGGAGCTGTTTTTT
>13|TRBV30|TRBJ2-5|-|-
CAWGGPGQETQYF
TGTGCCTGGGGAGGTCCGGGGCAAGAGACCCAGTACTTC
>16|TRBV11-3|TRBJ2-7|-|-
CASSLGRPVLAYEQYF
TGTGCCAGCAGCTTAGGGAGGCCAGTCCTCGCCTACGAGCAGTACTTC
>15|TRBV5-1|TRBJ1-4|-|-
CASSPQQSLTEKLFF
TGCGCCAGCAGCCCCCAACAGTCCCTTACTGAAAAACTGTTTTTT
>14|TRBV4-1|TRBJ1-2|-|TRBD1
CASSQERDSYGYTF
TGCGCCAGCAGCCAAGAACGGGACAGCTATGGCTACACCTTC
>13|TRBV7-9|TRBJ1-4|-|-
CASLETTNEKLFF
TGTGCCAGCTTAGAAACAACTAATGAAAAACTGTTTTTT
>13|TRBV30|TRBJ1-2|-|-
CAWSVGKRYGYTF
TGTGCCTGGAGCGTAGGTAAACGGTATGGCTACACCTTC
>14|TRBV30|TRBJ2-2|-|TRBD1
CAWRPQGATGELFF
TGTGCCTGGAGGCCTCAGGGGGCCACCGGGGAGCTGTTTTTT
>16|TRBV12-2|TRBJ1-1|once|-
CASRLVGTRRNTEAFF
TGTGCAAGTCGCTTAGTAGGGACACGGAGAAACACTGAAGCTTTCTTT
>17|TRBV5-1|TRBJ2-2|once|TRBD2
CASSLGLAGGQAGELFF
TGCGCCAGCAGCTTGGGACTAGCGGGGGGCCAGGCCGGGGAGCTGTTTTTT
>14|TRBV5-4|TRBJ1-2|-|-
CASSPGLSNYGYTF
TGTGCCAGCAGCCCCGGGCTCTCGAACTATGGCTACACCTTC
>16|TRBV7-6|TRBJ1-3|-|-
CASSLVTASSGNTIYF
TGTGCCAGCAGCTTAGTTACAGCCTCCTCTGGAAACACCATATATTTT
>15|TRBV13|TRBJ1-3|-|TRBD1
CASSRDRLSGNTIYF
TGTGCCAGCAGTCGGGACAGACTCTCTGGAAACACCATATATTTT
>12|TRBV29-1|TRBJ1-1|-|-
CSVDRGETEAFF
TGCAGCGTTGACAGGGGAGAAACTGAAGCTTTCTTT
>20|TRBV21-1|TRBJ1-2|-|-
CASSKSYRRAGAYGSYGYTF
TGTGCCAGCAGCAAATCCTATAGGAGGGCAGGGGCATATGGTAGCTATGGCTACACCTTC
>17|TRBV11-2|TRBJ2-5|-|TRBD2
CASSPGTSGRDKRTQYF
TGTGCCAGCAGCCCCGGGACTAGCGGGAGAGACAAGAGAACCCAGTACTTC
>13|TRBV10-3|TRBJ1-2|-|TRBD1
CAGRTGGGYGYTF
TGTGCCGGACGGACAGGGGGCGGCTATGGCTACACCTTC
>15|TRBV11-2|TRBJ1-2|-|TRBD1
CASSPYRDRSYGYTF
TGTGCCAGCAGCCCTTACAGGGACAGAAGCTATGGCTACACCTTC
>12|TRBV30|TRBJ1-2|-|-
CAWSPGRGGYTF
TGTGCCTGGAGTCCGGGGAGAGGGGGCTACACCTTC
>14|TRBV7-6|TRBJ2-2|-|-
CASSLVMNTGELFF
TGTGCCAGCAGCTTAGTCATGAACACCGGGGAGCTGTTTTTT
>13|TRBV19|TRBJ1-4|few|-
CASSPVLGEKLFF
TGTGCCAGTAGCCCAGTACTAGGAGAAAAACTGTTTTTT
>15|TRBV19|TRBJ1-1|-|-
CASSPRSGPNTEAFF
TGTGCCAGTAGTCCCCGATCGGGACCGAACACTGAAGCTTTCTTT
>13|TRBV24-1|TRBJ1-1|-|-
CAIRGPAGTEAFF
TGTGCCATACGGGGCCCGGCGGGCACTGAAGCTTTCTTT
>15|TRBV7-2|TRBJ1-2|-|-
CASSLAPGQGGGYTF
TGTGCCAGCAGCTTAGCCCCCGGGCAGGGTGGTGGCTACACCTTC
>14|TRBV10-1|TRBJ2-1|-|-
CASSLGGTKNEQFF
TGCGCCAGCAGTCTAGGGGGTACAAAGAATGAGCAGTTCTTC
>16|TRBV7-2|TRBJ2-3|once|-
CASSLKVGGGTDTQYF
TGTGCCAGCAGCTTAAAAGTCGGCGGGGGCACAGATACGCAGTATTTT
>13|TRBV7-2|TRBJ2-1|-|-
CASSLAGGNEQFF
TGTGCCAGCAGCTTGGCTGGCGGCAATGAGCAGTTCTTC
>15|TRBV7-8|TRBJ1-5|-|TRBD1
CASSLTGGTEWPQHF
TGTGCCAGCAGCTTAACAGGGGGCACAGAATGGCCCCAGCATTTT
>16|TRBV6-4|TRBJ1-6|-|-
CANYSLPDNENSPLHF
TGTGCCAATTACAGCCTCCCGGATAATGAAAATTCACCCCTCCACTTT
>14|TRBV2|TRBJ2-2|-|-
CASRGDSNTGELFF
TGTGCCAGCAGGGGGGACTCGAACACCGGGGAGCTGTTTTTT
>16|TRBV21-1|TRBJ2-7|-|-
CASSKAQGVSSYEQYF
TGTGCCAGCAGCAAAGCGCAGGGGGTGAGCTCCTACGAGCAGTACTTC
>14|TRBV3-1/TRBV3-2|TRBJ1-1|-|-
CASLASDGDTEAFF
TGTGCCAGCCTTGCATCGGACGGAGACACTGAAGCTTTCTTT
>12|TRBV30|TRBJ1-2|-|-
CAWGDGNYGYTF
TGTGCCTGGGGGGACGGTAACTATGGCTACACCTTC
>16|TRBV7-2|TRBJ2-3|-|TRBD2
CASSGPSGGLTDTQYF
TGTGCCAGCAGCGGGCCTAGCGGGGGGCTCACAGATACGCAGTATTTT
>16|TRBV4-2|TRBJ2-5|-|TRBD2
CASSPGLAGVLETQYF
TGTGCCAGCAGCCCGGGACTAGCGGGGGTTCTAGAGACCCAGTACTTC
>14|TRBV9|TRBJ2-1|-|-
CASSVGVWDNEQFF
TGTGCCAGCAGCGTAGGGGTCTGGGACAATGAGCAGTTCTTC
>16|TRBV6-4|TRBJ1-5|once|-
CASSEGRRNSNQPQHF
TGTGCCAGCAGTGAGGGTCGGCGGAATAGCAATCAGCCCCAGCATTTT
>13|TRBV29-1|TRBJ2-3|-|TRBD1
CSLSVGTGDTQYF
TGCAGCCTTAGTGTCGGGACAGGGGATACGCAGTATTTT